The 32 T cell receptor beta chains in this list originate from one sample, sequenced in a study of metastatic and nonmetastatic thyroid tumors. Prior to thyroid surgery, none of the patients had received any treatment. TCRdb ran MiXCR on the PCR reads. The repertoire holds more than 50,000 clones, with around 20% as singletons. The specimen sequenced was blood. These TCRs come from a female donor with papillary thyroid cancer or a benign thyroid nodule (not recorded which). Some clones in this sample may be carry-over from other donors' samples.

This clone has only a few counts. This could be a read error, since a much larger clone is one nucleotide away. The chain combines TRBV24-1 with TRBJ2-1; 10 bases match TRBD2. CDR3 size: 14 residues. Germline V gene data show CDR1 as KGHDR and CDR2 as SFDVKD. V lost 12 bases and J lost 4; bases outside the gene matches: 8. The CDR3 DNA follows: TGTGCCTCCGAAACTAGCGGGGCTTACAATGAGCAGTTCTTC. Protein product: CASETSGAYNEQFF.

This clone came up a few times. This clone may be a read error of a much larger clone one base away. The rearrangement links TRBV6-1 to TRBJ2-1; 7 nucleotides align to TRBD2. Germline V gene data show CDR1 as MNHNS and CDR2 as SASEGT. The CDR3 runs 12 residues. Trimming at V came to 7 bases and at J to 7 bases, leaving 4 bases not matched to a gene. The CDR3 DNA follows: TGTGCCAGCATGTGGGGGGGGAATGAGCAGTTCTTC. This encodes CASMWGGNEQFF.

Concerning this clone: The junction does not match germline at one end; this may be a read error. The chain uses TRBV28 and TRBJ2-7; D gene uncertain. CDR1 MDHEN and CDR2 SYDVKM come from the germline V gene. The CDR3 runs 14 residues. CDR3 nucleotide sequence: TGTGCCAGCAGGCGCTGGGCCACCTCCTACGAGCACTACTTC. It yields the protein CASRRWATSYEHYF.

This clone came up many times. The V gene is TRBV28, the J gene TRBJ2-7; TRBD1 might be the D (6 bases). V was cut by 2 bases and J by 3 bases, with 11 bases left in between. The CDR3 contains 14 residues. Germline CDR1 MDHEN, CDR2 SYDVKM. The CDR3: CASSLAQGNYEQYF. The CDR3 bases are TGTGCCAGCAGTTTAGCACAGGGTAACTACGAGCAGTACTTC.

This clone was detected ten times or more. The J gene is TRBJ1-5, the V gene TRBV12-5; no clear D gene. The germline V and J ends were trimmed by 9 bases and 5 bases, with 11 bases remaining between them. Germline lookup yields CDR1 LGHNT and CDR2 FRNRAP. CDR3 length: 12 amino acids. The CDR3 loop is CASDNLDQPQHF. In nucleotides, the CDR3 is TGTGCTAGCGACAATTTAGATCAGCCCCAGCATTTT.

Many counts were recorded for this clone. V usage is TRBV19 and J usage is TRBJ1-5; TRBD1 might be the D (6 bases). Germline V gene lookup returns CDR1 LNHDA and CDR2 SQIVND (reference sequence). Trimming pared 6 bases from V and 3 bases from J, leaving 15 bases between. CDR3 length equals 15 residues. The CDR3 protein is CASSDRISSNQPQHF. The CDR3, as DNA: TGTGCCAGTAGCGACAGGATTTCATCCAATCAGCCCCAGCATTTT.

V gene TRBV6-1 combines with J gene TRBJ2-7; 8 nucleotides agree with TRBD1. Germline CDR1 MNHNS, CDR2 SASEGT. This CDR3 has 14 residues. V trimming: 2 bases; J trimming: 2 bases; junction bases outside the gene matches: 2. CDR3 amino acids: CASSERQGTYEQYF. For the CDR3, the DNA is TGTGCCAGCAGTGAACGACAGGGGACCTACGAGCAGTACTTC.

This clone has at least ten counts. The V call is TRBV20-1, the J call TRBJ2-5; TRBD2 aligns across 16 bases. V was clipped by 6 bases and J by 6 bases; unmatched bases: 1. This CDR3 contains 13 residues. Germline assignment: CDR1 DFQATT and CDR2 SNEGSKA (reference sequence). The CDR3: CSAGLAGGKTQYF. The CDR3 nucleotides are TGCAGTGCGGGACTAGCGGGGGGGAAGACCCAGTACTTC.

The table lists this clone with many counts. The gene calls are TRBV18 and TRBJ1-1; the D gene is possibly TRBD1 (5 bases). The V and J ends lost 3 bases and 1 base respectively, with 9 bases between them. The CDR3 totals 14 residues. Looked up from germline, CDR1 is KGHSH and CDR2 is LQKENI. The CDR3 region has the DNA TGTGCCAGCTCACCGAAGGGGAAGAACACTGAAGCTTTCTTT. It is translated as CASSPKGKNTEAFF. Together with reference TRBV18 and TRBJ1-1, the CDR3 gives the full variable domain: NAGVMQNPRHLVRRRGQEARLRCSPMKGHSHVYWYRQLPEEGLKFMVYLQKENIIDESGMPKERFSAEFPKEGPSILRIQQVVRGDSAAYFCASSPKGKNTEAFFGQGTRLTVV.

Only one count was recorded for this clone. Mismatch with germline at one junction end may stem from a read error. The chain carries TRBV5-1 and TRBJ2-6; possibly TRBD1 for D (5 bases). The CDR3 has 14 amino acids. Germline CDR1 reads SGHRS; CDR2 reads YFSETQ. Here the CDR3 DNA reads TGCGCCAGCAGTGTGCCACTTGGGGCCAACGTCCTGACCTTC. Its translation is CASSVPLGANVLTF.

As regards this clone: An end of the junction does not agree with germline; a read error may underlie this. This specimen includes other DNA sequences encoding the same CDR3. The CDR3 here is CASSRGQGRNSPLHF. For the CDR3, the DNA is TGTGCCAGCAGCCGTGGACAGGGACGTAATTCACCGCTCCACTTT. The chain employs TRBV6-1 and TRBJ1-6; TRBD1 matches at 8 bases. The CDR3 extends over 15 amino acids. Germline V gene lookup returns CDR1 MNHNS and CDR2 SASEGT.

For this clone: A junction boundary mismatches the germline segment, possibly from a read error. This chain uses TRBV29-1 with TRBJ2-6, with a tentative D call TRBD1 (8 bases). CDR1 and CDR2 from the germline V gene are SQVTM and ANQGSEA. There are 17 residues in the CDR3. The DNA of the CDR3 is TGCAGCTCGAGGGGGGGACAGGCAGTATCTGGGGCCAACGTCCTGTCTTTC. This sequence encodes CSSRGGQAVSGANVLSF.

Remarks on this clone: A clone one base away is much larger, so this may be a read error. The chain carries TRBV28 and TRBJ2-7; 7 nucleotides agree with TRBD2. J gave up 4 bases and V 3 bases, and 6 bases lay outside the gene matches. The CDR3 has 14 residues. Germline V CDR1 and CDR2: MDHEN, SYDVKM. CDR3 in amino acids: CASSFRDYQYEQYF. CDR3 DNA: TGTGCCAGCAGTTTCCGGGACTATCAGTACGAGCAGTACTTC.

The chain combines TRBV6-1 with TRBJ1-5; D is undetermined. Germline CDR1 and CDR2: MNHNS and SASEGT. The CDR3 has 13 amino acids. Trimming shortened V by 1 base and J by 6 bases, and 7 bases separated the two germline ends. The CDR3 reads CASSEGNFQPQHF. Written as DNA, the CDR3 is TGTGCCAGCAGTGAAGGAAATTTTCAGCCCCAGCATTTT.

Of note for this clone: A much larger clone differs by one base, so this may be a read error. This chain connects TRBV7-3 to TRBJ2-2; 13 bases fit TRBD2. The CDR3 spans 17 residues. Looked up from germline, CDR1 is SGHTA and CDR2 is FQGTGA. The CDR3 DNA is TGTGCCAGCAGCCTGACCCCTCTACTAGCGGGAGGGGGGGAGCCGTTTTTT. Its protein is CASSLTPLLAGGGEPFF.

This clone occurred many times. The DNA of the CDR3 is TGTGCCAGCGTAGGGCTCCCACCTGAAGCTTTCTTT. Translation gives CASVGLPPEAFF. V and J are TRBV19 and TRBJ1-1; D gene ambiguous. V was shortened by 9 bases and J by 6 bases, with 14 bases between the two germline ends. This CDR3 contains 12 residues. The germline CDR1 and CDR2 sequences are LNHDA and SQIVND (reference sequence).

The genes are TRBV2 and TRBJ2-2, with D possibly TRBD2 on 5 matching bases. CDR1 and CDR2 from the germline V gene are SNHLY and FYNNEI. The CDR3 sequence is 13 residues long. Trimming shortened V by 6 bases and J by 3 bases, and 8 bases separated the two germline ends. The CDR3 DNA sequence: TGTGCCAGCAGGGGGAGCTACACCGGGGAGCTGTTTTTT. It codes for CASRGSYTGELFF.

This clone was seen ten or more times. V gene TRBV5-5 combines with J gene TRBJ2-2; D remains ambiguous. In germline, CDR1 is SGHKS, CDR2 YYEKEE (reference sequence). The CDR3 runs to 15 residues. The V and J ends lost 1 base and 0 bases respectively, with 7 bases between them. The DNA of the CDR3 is TGTGCCAGCAGCTTGTTGCTAGCGAACACCGGGGAGCTGTTTTTT. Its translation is CASSLLLANTGELFF.

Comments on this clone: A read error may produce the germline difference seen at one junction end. CDR3 protein: CASSLDRASGSTDPQYF. CDR3 in DNA: TGCGCCAGCAGCCTAGATCGGGCTAGCGGAAGCACAGATCCGCAGTATTTT. The V gene is TRBV4-1, the J gene TRBJ2-3; TRBD2 agrees at 7 bases. The CDR3 runs 17 residues. Germline values: CDR1 MGHRA, CDR2 YSYEKL.

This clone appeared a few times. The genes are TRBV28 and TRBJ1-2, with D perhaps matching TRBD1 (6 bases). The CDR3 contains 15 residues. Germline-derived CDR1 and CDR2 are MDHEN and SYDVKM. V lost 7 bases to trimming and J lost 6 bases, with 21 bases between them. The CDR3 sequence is CASTLPTLQGNGYTF. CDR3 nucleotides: TGTGCCAGCACCTTGCCCACACTACAGGGTAATGGCTACACCTTC.

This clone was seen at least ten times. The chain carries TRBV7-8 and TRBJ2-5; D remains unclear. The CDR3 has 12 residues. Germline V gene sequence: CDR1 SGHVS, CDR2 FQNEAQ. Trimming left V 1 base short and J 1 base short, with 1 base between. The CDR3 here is CASSLVQETQYF. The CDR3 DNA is TGTGCCAGCAGCTTAGTCCAAGAGACCCAGTACTTC.

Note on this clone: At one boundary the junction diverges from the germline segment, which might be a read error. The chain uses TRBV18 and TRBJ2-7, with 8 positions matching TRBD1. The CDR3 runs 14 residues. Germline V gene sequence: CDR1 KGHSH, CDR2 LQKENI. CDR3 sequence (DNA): TGTGCCAACTCACTAGGGACAGGTACCCACGAGCAGTACTTC. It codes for CANSLGTGTHEQYF.

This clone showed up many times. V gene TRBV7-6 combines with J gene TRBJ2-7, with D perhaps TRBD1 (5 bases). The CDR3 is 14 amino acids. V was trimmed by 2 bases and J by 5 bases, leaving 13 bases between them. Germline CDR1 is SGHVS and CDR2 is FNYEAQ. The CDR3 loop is CASSLRVGVDEQYF. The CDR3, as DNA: TGTGCCAGCAGCTTACGAGTAGGGGTGGACGAGCAGTACTTC.

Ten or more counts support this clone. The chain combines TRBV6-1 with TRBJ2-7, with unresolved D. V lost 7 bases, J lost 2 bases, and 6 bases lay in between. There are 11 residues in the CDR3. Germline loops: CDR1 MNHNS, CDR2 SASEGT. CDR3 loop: CASMNAYEQYF. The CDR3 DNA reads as TGTGCCAGCATGAATGCCTACGAGCAGTACTTC.

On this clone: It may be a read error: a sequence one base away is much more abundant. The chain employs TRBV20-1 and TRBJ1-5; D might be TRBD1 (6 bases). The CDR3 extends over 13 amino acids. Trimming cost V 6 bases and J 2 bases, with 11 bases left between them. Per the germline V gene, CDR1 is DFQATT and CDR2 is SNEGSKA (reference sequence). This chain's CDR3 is CSALKGGNQPQHF. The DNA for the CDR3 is TGCAGTGCCCTGAAGGGGGGCAATCAGCCCCAGCATTTT.

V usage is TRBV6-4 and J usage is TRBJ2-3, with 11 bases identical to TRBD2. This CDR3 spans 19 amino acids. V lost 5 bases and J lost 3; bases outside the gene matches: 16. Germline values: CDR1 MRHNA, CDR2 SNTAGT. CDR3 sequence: CASSSRVLAGDFSTDTQYF. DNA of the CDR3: TGTGCCAGCAGTAGCAGAGTACTAGCGGGAGATTTTTCTACAGATACGCAGTATTTT.

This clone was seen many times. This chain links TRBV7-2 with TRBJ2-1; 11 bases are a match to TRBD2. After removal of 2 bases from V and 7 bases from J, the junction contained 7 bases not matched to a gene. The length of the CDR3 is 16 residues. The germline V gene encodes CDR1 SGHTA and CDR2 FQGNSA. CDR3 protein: CASSLYGLAGLNEQFF. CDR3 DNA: TGTGCCAGCAGCTTATATGGACTAGCGGGTCTGAATGAGCAGTTCTTC.

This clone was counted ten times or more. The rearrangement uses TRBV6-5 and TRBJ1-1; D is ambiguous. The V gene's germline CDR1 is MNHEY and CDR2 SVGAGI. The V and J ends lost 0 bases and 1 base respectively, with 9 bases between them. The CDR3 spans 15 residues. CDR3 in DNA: TGTGCCAGCAGTTACTCCTCCGGACCGAACACTGAAGCTTTCTTT. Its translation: CASSYSSGPNTEAFF.

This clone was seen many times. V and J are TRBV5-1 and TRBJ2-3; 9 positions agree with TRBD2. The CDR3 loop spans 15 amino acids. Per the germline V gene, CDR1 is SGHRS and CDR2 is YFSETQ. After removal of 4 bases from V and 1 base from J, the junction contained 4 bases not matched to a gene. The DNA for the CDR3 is TGCGCCAGCAGCCACCGGACTAGCGGCACAGATACGCAGTATTTT. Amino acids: CASSHRTSGTDTQYF.

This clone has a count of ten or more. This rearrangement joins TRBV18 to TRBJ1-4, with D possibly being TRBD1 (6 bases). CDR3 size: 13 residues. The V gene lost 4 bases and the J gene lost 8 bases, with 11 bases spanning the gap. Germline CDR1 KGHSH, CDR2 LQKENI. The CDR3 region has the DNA TGTGCCAGCTCACGAGGGGGGAAGGAAAAACTGTTTTTT. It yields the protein CASSRGGKEKLFF.

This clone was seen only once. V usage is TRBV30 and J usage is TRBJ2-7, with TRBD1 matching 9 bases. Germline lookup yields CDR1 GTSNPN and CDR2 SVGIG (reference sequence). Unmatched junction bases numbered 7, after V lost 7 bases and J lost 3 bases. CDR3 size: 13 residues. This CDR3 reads CAFSTGGHYEQYF. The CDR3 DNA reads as TGTGCCTTCTCGACAGGGGGGCACTACGAGCAGTACTTC.

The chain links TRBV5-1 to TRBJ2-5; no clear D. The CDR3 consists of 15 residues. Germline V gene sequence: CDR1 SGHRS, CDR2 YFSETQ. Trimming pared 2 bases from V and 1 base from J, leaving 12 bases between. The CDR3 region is CASSLVLHGQETQYF. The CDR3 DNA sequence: TGCGCCAGCAGCTTAGTTTTGCATGGCCAAGAGACCCAGTACTTC.